This T cell receptor beta chain was documented in a study of spatial heterogeneity in lung cancer. Study outcomes and limitations: Tumor mutation counts were tracked by expanded intratumoral alpha and beta TCR counts.

The CDR3 has 15 amino acids. The germline V gene encodes CDR1 LGHDT and CDR2 YNNKEL (reference sequence). V gave up 5 bases and J gave up 5 bases, with 19 bases separating them. Time point indicated: sample taken at primary tumor resection. The approximately 70 donors had untreated early-stage non-small cell lung cancer. Frozen PBMC, nontumor lung or tumor provided whole RNA, which was sequenced unsorted. TCRdb passed the 5' RACE reads through MiXCR, listing each CDR3 protein once. This sample yields nearly 15,000 distinct CDR3 sequences, of which under 7.5% are seen a single time; over 8% belongs to the top ten. With regard to this clonotype: Its antigen is unknown.

Sequenced material: lung tumor tissue, taken at surgery. V is TRBV3-1 and J is TRBJ2-7; the D gene is possibly TRBD1 (6 bases). This clonotype originated in a male donor with early-stage non-small cell lung cancer. In DNA, the CDR3 is TGTGCCAGCAGCTCCCCGGGGCAGGGGTTCAACGAGCAGTACTTC. Protein product: CASSSPGQGFNEQYF.